This T cell receptor beta chain was documented in a study of PD-1 blockade in classical Hodgkin lymphoma. V shed 3 bases and J 9 bases; nucleotides not matched to a gene: 4. The germline gives CDR1 SGHTA, CDR2 FQGNSA. The CDR3 loop spans 14 amino acids. Documented time point: newly diagnosed, previously untreated cHL patient sample. Researchers used magnetic negative selection to pull out pure CD4+ T cells from thawed PBMCs. TCRdb's copy holds only in-frame clones and misses some; the assay was immunoSEQ multiplex PCR. Altogether 20,000 to 25,000 clones are present, more than 80% being singletons, with the ten largest covering about 0.54%.

This sequence was found in a human donor with classical Hodgkin lymphoma. Sequencing was carried out using CD4+ T cells from blood. The chain joins TRBV7-2 to TRBJ2-1, with 11 bases matching TRBD1. Here the CDR3 reads CASSLGTGGGEQFF. Written as DNA, the CDR3 is TGTGCCAGCAGCTTGGGGACAGGGGGAGGTGAGCAGTTCTTC.